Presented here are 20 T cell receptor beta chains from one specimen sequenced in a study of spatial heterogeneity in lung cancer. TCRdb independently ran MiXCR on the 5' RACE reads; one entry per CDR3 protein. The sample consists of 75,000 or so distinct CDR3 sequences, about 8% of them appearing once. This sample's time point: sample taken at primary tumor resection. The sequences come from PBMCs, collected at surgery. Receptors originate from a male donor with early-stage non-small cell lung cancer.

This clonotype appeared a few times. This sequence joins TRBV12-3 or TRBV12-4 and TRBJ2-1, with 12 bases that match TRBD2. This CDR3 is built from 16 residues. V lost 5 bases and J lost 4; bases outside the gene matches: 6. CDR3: CASSRMTSGGYNEQFF. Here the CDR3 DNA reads TGTGCCAGCAGTCGAATGACTAGCGGGGGATACAATGAGCAGTTCTTC.

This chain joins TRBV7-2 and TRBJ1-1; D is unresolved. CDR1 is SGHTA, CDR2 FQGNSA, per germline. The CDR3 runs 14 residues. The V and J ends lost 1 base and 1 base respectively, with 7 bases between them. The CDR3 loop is CASSLEGENTEAFF. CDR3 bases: TGTGCCAGCAGCTTAGAGGGAGAGAACACTGAAGCTTTCTTT.

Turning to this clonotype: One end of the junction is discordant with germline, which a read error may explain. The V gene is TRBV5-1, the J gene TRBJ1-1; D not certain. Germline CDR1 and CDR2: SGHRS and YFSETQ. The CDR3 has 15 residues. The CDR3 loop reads CAGSLGVGLNTEAFF. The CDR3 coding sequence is TGCGCCGGCAGCTTGGGCGTGGGATTGAACACTGAAGCTTTCTTT.

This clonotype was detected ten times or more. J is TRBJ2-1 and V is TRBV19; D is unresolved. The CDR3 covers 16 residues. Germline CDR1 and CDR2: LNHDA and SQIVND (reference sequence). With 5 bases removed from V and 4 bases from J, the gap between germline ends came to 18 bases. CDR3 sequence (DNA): TGTGCCAGTAGTGGCTATTCGGAACATAAATACAATGAGCAGTTCTTC. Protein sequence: CASSGYSEHKYNEQFF. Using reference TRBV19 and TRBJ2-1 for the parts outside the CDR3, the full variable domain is DGGITQSPKYLFRKEGQNVTLSCEQNLNHDAMYWYRQDPGQGLRLIYYSQIVNDFQKGDIAEGYSVSREKKESFPLTVTSAQKNPTAFYLCASSGYSEHKYNEQFFGPGTRLTVL.

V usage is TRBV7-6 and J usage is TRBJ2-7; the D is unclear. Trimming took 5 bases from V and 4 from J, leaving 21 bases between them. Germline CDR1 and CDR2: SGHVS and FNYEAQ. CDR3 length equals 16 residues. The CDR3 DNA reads TGTGCCAGCAGCCCTCGTGGTAGTGGCGGATCGTACGAGCAGTACTTC. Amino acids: CASSPRGSGGSYEQYF.

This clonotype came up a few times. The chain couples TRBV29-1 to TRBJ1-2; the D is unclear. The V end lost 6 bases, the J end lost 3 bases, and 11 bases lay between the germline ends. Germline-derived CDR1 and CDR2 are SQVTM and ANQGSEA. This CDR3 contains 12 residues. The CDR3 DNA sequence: TGCAGCGTCCCCCAGCGGCACTATGGCTACACCTTC. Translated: CSVPQRHYGYTF.

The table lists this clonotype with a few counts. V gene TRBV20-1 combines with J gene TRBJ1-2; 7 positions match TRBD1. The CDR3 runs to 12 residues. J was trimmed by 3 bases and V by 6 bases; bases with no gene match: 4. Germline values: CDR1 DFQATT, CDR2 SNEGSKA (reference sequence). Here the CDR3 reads CSAVDRDYGYTF. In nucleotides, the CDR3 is TGCAGTGCCGTAGACAGGGACTATGGCTACACCTTC.

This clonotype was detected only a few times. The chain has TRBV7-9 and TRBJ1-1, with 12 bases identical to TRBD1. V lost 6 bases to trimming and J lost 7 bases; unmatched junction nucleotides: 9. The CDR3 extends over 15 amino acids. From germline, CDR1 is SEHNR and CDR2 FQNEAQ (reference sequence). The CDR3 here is CASRVAGQGAGEAFF. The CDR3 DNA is TGTGCCAGCAGGGTAGCGGGACAGGGGGCAGGTGAAGCTTTCTTT.

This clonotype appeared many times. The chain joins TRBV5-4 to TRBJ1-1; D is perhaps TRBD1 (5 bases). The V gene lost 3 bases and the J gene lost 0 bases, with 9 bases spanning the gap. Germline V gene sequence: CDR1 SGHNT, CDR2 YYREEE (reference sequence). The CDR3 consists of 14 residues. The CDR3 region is CASSYDSMNTEAFF. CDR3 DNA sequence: TGTGCCAGCAGCTACGACAGCATGAACACTGAAGCTTTCTTT.

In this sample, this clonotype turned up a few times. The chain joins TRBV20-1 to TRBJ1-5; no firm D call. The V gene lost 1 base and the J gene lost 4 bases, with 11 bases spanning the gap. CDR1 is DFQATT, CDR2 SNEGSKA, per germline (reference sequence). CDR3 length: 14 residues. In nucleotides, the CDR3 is TGCAGTGCTAGAGGTACACTAGGTAATCAGCCCCAGCATTTT. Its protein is CSARGTLGNQPQHF.

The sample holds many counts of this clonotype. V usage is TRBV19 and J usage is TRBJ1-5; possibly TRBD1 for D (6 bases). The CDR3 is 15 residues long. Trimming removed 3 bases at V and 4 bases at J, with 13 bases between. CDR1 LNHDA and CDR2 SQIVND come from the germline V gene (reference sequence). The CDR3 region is CASSIGGAGNQPQHF. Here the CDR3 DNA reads TGTGCCAGTAGTATCGGGGGGGCTGGGAATCAGCCCCAGCATTTT. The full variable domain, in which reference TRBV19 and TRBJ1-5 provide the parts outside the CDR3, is DGGITQSPKYLFRKEGQNVTLSCEQNLNHDAMYWYRQDPGQGLRLIYYSQIVNDFQKGDIAEGYSVSREKKESFPLTVTSAQKNPTAFYLCASSIGGAGNQPQHFGDGTRLSIL.

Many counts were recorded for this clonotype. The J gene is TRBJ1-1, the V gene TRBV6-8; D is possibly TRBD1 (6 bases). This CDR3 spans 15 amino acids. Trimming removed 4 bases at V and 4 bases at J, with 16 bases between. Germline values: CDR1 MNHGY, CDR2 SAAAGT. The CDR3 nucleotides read TGTGCCAGCAGTTCGGGGGGGCCCATGATCACTGAAGCTTTCTTT. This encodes CASSSGGPMITEAFF.

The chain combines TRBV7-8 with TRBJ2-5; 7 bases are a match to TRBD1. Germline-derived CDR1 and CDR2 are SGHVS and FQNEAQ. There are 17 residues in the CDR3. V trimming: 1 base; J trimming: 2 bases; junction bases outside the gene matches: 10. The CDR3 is CASSLDGTDLTQETQYF. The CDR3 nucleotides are TGTGCCAGCAGCTTAGACGGGACAGACCTAACTCAAGAGACCCAGTACTTC.

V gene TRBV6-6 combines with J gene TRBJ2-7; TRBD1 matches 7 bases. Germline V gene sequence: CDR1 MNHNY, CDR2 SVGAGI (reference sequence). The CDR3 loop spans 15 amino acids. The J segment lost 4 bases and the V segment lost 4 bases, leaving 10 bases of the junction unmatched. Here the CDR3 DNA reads TGTGCCAGCAGTTCACATACCGGGACAGAGTACGAGCAGTACTTC. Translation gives CASSSHTGTEYEQYF.

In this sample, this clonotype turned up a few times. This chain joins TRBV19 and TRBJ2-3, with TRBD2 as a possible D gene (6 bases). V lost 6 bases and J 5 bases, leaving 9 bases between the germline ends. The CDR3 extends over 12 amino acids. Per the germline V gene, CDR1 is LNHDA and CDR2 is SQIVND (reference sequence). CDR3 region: CASRLAGDTQYF. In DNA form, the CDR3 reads TGTGCCAGTAGACTAGCCGGAGATACGCAGTATTTT.

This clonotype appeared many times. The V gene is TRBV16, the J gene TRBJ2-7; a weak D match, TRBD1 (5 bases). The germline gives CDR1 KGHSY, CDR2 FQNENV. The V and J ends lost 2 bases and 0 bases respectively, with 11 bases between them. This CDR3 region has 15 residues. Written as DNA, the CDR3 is TGTGCCAGCAGCCAACAGGGTGTAGGCTCCTACGAGCAGTACTTC. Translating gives CASSQQGVGSYEQYF.

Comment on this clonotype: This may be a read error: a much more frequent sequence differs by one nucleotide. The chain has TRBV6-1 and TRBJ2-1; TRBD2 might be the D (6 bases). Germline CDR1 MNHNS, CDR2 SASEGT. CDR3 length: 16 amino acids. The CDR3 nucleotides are TGTGCCAGCACCCCTTTCCGGGGGAGCTCCTACAATGAGCAGTTATTC. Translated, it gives CASTPFRGSSYNEQLF.

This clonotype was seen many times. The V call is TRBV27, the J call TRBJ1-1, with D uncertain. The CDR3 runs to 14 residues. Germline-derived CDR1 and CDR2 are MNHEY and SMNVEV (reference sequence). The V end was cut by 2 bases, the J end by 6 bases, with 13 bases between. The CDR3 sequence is CASSLNGGLPEAFF. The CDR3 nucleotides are TGTGCCAGCAGTTTAAACGGTGGGTTACCTGAAGCTTTCTTT.

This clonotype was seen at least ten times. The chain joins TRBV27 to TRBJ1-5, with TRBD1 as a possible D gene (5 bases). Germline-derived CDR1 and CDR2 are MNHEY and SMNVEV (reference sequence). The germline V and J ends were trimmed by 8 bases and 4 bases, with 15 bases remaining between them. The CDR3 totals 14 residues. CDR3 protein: CASGLGGTNQPQHF. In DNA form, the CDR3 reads TGTGCCAGCGGTCTGGGGGGAACAAATCAGCCCCAGCATTTT.

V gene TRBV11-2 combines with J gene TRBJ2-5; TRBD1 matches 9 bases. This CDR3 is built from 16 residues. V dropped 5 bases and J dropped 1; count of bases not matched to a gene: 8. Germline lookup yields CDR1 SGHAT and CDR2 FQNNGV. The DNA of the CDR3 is TGTGCCAGCAGCCCAAGAGAGGACAGGGGCCAAGAGACCCAGTACTTC. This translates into CASSPREDRGQETQYF.